Detailed here is one T cell receptor (beta chain). Its recognized antigen is unknown. One base away there is no much larger clone; base qualities are not given. The source of the sample is a study of T cell repertoires in cytomegalovirus infection (dated by TCRdb to between 2019 and 2020). Describing the broader study: Recently identified HLA-C-restricted CMV epitopes, whose presentation resists viral immunomodulation, were targeted by peptide stimulations together with well-studied HLA-B-restricted epitopes. Donor HLA type was relevant to the analysis, as public TCR beta signatures indicated carriage of CMV infection together with the matching HLA type.

Instrument on record: Illumina HiSeq 1500. TCRdb handled the public reads itself, with Q25 trimming in fastp and clone calling in MiXCR, and kept productive beta chains. Rows are combined by CDR3 protein, so each entry shows the most common genes and DNA. This sample holds about 700,000 distinct CDR3 sequences; around 35% were observed only once. Of the sample, 15% to 20% falls within the top ten clones. Results the study describes overall, beyond this receptor: The ex vivo response was dominated by HLA-C-restricted CMV-specific TCR beta clonotypes, which also provided the single most frequent clonotype in two of eight donors. Cumulative frequency of public TCR beta family members discriminated carriers of CMV infection plus the relevant HLA type in this cohort and an independent approximately 360-donor cohort.

What this sample's treatment or condition label stands for: in vitro stimulation with specific CMV peptide epitopes to enrich CMV-specific T cells. The germline V gene (reference sequence) provides CDR1 LNHDA and CDR2 SQIVND. V sheds 5 bases and J sheds 4 bases, leaving 10 bases between their ends. Spanning cysteine to phenylalanine, the CDR3 consists of 13 amino acids. Only CDR3 DNA remains: 39 bases, in frame from the first base. This TCR derives from a human donor in good health (CMV status not recorded). Some clones in this sample may be carry-over from other donors' samples. The chain is encoded by TRBV19 joined to TRBJ2-3; perhaps TRBD1 is the D gene, with 6 bases matching. The sequenced sample was cultured PBMCs, obtained from culture after CMV antigen stimulation. This receptor carries the CDR3 CASSAPGADTQYF. The nucleotide sequence reads TGTGCCAGTAGTGCCCCAGGGGCAGATACGCAGTATTTT.